A single sample gave rise to the 8 T cell receptor beta chains below, sequenced in a study of CD8+ T cells in alopecia areata (dated by TCRdb to 2016 to 2019). Library prep was done by the immunoSEQ multiplex PCR assay. To provide template for TCR sequencing, every sample had RNA extracted and reverse transcribed into cDNA. This immuneACCESS table, as held by TCRdb, lists in-frame sequences with V and J called but not all clones. Of the missing ones, under half trace to an unresolved V gene in checked studies; the others have no known cause. The sample table records 180,000 or so clones; about 70% of these occur just once. About 10% of the sample comes from the top ten. The sample's time point label, in plain terms: baseline before oral tofacitinib. The input for sequencing was CD8+ T cells sorted from blood, taken at week 0. These receptors were taken from a human donor with alopecia areata.

The gene calls are TRBV9 and TRBJ1-6; no clear D. Germline CDR1 and CDR2: SGDLS and YYNGEE. CDR3 length: 11 amino acids. Trimming took 5 bases from V and 9 from J, leaving 6 bases between them. CDR3 residues: CASRGTSPLHF. CDR3 in DNA: TGTGCCAGCAGGGGTACTTCACCCCTCCACTTT.

The chain links TRBV19 to TRBJ2-1; TRBD1 is a possible D gene (6 bases). Deletions cut 4 bases from V and 2 bases from J, with 12 bases between. The CDR3 spans 15 residues. CDR1 and CDR2 (germline): LNHDA, SQIVND (reference sequence). The CDR3: CASSSLAGAYNEQFF. CDR3 sequence (DNA): TGTGCCAGTAGTAGCTTGGCAGGGGCCTACAATGAGCAGTTCTTC.

This clone was observed a single time. CDR3 bases: TGTGCCAGTAGAGCCGGGGAGCTGTTTTTT. Translating gives CASRAGELFF. The chain employs TRBV19 and TRBJ2-2; D is uncertain. Germline assignment: CDR1 LNHDA and CDR2 SQIVND (reference sequence). V was pared by 6 bases and J by 6 bases, with 2 bases between. The CDR3 totals 10 residues. The full variable domain, rest sourced from reference TRBV19 and TRBJ2-2, is DGGITQSPKYLFRKEGQNVTLSCEQNLNHDAMYWYRQDPGQGLRLIYYSQIVNDFQKGDIAEGYSVSREKKESFPLTVTSAQKNPTAFYLCASRAGELFFGEGSRLTVL.

This clone was picked up a small number of times. The gene calls are TRBV2 and TRBJ2-7; D may match TRBD1 or TRBD2 (5 bases each). Trimming removed 3 bases from V and 1 base from J, with 13 bases in between. The CDR3 is 15 amino acids. CDR1 and CDR2 from the germline V gene are SNHLY and FYNNEI. The CDR3 DNA follows: TGTGCCAGCAGTGAGCTGCAGGGACCATCCTACGAGCAGTACTTC. As protein: CASSELQGPSYEQYF.

V gene TRBV7-9 combines with J gene TRBJ1-2; possibly TRBD1 for D (5 bases). This CDR3 has 15 residues. CDR1 is SEHNR, CDR2 FQNEAQ, per germline (reference sequence). V dropped 2 bases and J dropped 2 bases, with 12 bases sitting between them. CDR3 sequence: CASSLPTDPNYGYTF. Here the CDR3 DNA reads TGTGCCAGCAGCTTACCGACAGACCCGAACTATGGCTACACCTTC.

V and J are TRBV4-2 and TRBJ1-1; a weak D match, TRBD1 (6 bases). Germline V gene sequence: CDR1 LGHNA, CDR2 YNFKEQ. V was trimmed by 0 bases and J by 8 bases, leaving 16 bases between them. This CDR3 contains 15 residues. CDR3 in DNA: TGTGCCAGCAGCCAAGAAGAAGGGGGTCGTGAGGAAGCTTTCTTT. This sequence encodes CASSQEEGGREEAFF.

The chain employs TRBV29-1 and TRBJ2-1; 9 bases map to TRBD1. Trimming cost V 6 bases and J 16 bases; bases outside gene matches: 16. Germline loops: CDR1 SQVTM, CDR2 ANQGSEA. The CDR3 length is 13 residues. Here the CDR3 DNA reads TGCAGCGTGCCCACTAGTAGGACAGGGGATCTATTCTTC. This translates into CSVPTSRTGDLFF.

In this sample, this clone turned up a few times. This rearrangement joins TRBV30 to TRBJ2-3, with a possible D match to TRBD2 (5 bases). This CDR3 has 15 residues. V lost 5 bases and J 4 bases, leaving 19 bases between the germline ends. Per the germline V gene, CDR1 is GTSNPN and CDR2 is SVGIG (reference sequence). The CDR3 DNA reads as TGTGCCTGGGAGGGATCTAGTGGACGTGCAGATACGCAGTATTTT. Protein sequence: CAWEGSSGRADTQYF. Combining the CDR3 with reference TRBV30 and TRBJ2-3 gives the whole variable domain SQTIHQWPATLVQPVGSPLSLECTVEGTSNPNLYWYRQAAGRGLQLLFYSVGIGQISSEVPQNLSASRPQDRQFILSSKKLLLSDSGFYLCAWEGSSGRADTQYFGPGTRLTVL.